This T cell receptor beta chain was identified during a study of blood T cells in healthy people across ages. With respect to this clonotype: The antigen is unknown.

Together with a sample-barcoded 5' primer, a J-beta primer mix was included in a second PCR lasting about 6 to 12 cycles. TCRdb itself ran the 5' RACE reads through MiXCR, one entry per CDR3 protein. The sample consists of around 1,000,000 distinct CDR3 sequences, 20% to 25% of them appearing once. The CDR3 has 15 amino acids. Germline-derived CDR1 and CDR2 are MNHNY and SVGAGI (reference sequence). Trimming left V 6 bases short and J 3 bases short, with 15 bases between. Healthy Caucasian individuals from Russia aged about 6 to 100 were enrolled as donors. General observations from the study: The study found more naive CD4+ cells and higher diversity in long-lived than aged donors.

The data also belong to a second study, concerning T cells of mothers and their children. Per that study: M1S, a second-PCR primer, added sample barcodes and 2-4 random nucleotides.

The genes are TRBV6-6 and TRBJ2-1, with D maybe TRBD2 (6 bases). The clonotype comes from a girl aged 2-10 years in good health. The sequenced sample consisted of blood. The CDR3 DNA follows: TGTGCCAGCAGCCCCCTGCGGGATTACTACAATGAGCAGTTCTTC. This encodes CASSPLRDYYNEQFF.